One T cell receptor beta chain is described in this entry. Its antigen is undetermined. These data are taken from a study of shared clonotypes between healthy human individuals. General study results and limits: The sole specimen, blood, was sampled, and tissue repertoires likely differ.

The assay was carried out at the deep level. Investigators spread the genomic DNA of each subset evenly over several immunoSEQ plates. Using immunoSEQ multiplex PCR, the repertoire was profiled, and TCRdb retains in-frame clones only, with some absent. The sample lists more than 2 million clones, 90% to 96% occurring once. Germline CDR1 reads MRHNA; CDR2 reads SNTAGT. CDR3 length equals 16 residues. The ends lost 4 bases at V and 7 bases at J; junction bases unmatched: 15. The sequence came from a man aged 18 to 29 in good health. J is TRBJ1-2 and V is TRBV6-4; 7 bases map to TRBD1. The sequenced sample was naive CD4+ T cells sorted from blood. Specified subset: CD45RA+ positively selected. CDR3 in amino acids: CASSGRRDSHVSGYTF. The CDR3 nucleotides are TGTGCCAGCAGTGGCCGCCGGGACAGTCACGTAAGTGGCTACACCTTC.